Sequencing of this TCR beta chain was carried out in a study of identical twins. Only a few counts were recorded for this clonotype. In TCRdb, the 5' RACE reads were re-called with MiXCR into one record per CDR3 protein. This sample has around 690,000 distinct CDR3 sequences; less than 25% occur once, and the top ten carry 4% to 4.5%. Healthy Caucasians provided all donations. Per the germline V gene, CDR1 is SGHDT and CDR2 is YYEEEE. Trimming removed 2 bases from V and 4 bases from J; junction bases left unmatched: 7. CDR3 size: 16 residues. The same specimen was also included in a second study, on T cells expressing NK-cell markers.

The specimen was PBMCs. The origin of this receptor is a woman under 30 in good health. This chain links TRBV5-6 with TRBJ2-2, with TRBD2 identical over 8 bases. The CDR3 loop is CASSFGLAGATGELFF. CDR3 coding DNA: TGTGCCAGCAGCTTCGGTCTAGCGGGTGCCACCGGGGAGCTGTTTTTT.